Given below is one T cell receptor (beta chain) in context. Its cognate antigen is unknown. TCRdb reanalysed the reads using MiXCR and keeps one entry per CDR3 protein. The repertoire consists of approximately 150,000 distinct CDR3 sequences, with approximately 21% occurring once and the leading ten covering 25%. The data stem from a study of T cell repertoires in cytomegalovirus infection. As for the study in general: Use of recently identified HLA-C-restricted and well-studied HLA-B-restricted CMV epitopes was part of the study. Matching HLA type and CMV infection were both indicated by public TCR beta signatures.

The V gene's germline CDR1 is MNHEY and CDR2 SMNVEV (reference sequence). The CDR3 sequence is 14 residues long. V was clipped by 3 bases and J by 6 bases, with 9 bases between them. Notes on the study in general: The ex vivo response was dominated by HLA-C-restricted CMV-specific TCR beta clonotypes.

V usage is TRBV27 and J usage is TRBJ1-6; maybe TRBD1 (5 bases). This clonotype was sampled from a human donor in good health (CMV status not recorded). Some clones in this sample may be carry-over from other donors' samples. The sample in question was CD8+ T cells from cultured PBMCs, obtained from culture after CMV antigen stimulation. The CDR3 spells CASSFGDSNSPLHF. CDR3 nucleotide sequence: TGTGCCAGCAGTTTCGGAGACAGTAATTCACCCCTCCACTTT.